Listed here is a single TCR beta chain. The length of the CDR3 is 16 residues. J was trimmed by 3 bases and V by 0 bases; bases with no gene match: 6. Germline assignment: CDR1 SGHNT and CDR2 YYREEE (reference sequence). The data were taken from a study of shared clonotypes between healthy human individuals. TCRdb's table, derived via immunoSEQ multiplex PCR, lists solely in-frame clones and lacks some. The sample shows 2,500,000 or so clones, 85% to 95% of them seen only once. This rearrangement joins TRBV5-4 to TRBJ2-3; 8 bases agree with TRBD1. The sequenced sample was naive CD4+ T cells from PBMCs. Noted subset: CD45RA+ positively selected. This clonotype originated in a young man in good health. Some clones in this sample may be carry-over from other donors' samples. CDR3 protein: CASSLGAGQGTDTQYF. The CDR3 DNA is TGTGCCAGCAGCTTGGGAGCAGGACAGGGAACAGATACGCAGTATTTT.